This T cell receptor (beta chain) came from a study of T cell changes during pregnancy in multiple sclerosis. Data came from immunoSEQ multiplex PCR; TCRdb stores just in-frame clones and leaves some out. The sample includes almost 50,000 clones, about 89% of them seen just once. Material: CD8+ T cells from peripheral blood mononuclear cells, obtained after pregnancy. The origin of this receptor is a female donor with multiple sclerosis, enrolled in a pregnancy study.

The CDR3 bases are TGTGCCAGCACCACAGGGCCCTCAAGTGAGCAGTTCTTC. This gives the protein CASTTGPSSEQFF. V gene TRBV9 combines with J gene TRBJ2-1, with D possibly being TRBD1 (6 bases). The germline V gene encodes CDR1 SGDLS and CDR2 YYNGEE. V gave up 6 bases and J gave up 9 bases, with 16 bases separating them. The CDR3 length is 13 residues. The whole variable domain, filled in from reference TRBV9 and TRBJ2-1, reads DSGVTQTPKHLITATGQRVTLRCSPRSGDLSVYWYQQSLDQGLQFLIQYYNGEERAKGNILERFSAQQFPDLHSELNLSSLELGDSALYFCASTTGPSSEQFFGPGTRLTVL.